This entry lists 11 T cell receptor beta chains sequenced from one sample in a study of blood T cell repertoires in COVID-19. Sequencing was performed with immunoSEQ multiplex PCR; in TCRdb, only in-frame clones are kept and a portion is missing. The data hold approximately 220,000 clones, with approximately 90% observed a single time. The sample taken for sequencing was peripheral blood. These receptor sequences come from a middle-aged man with acute or convalescent COVID-19.

The genes are TRBV11-2 and TRBJ2-7, with TRBD1 matching 9 bases. Germline CDR1 and CDR2: SGHAT and FQNNGV. V was pared by 7 bases and J by 3 bases, with 7 bases of the junction left unmatched. CDR3 size: 14 residues. The DNA for the CDR3 is TGTGCCAGCACCTACGGGACAGGGAACTACGAGCAGTACTTC. It is translated as CASTYGTGNYEQYF.

In nucleotides, the CDR3 is TGTGCCAGCAGCCAACCAGGGGGTTCCTACGAGCAGTACTTC. Residues: CASSQPGGSYEQYF. The chain combines TRBV14 with TRBJ2-7, with TRBD1 identical over 7 bases. V lost 2 bases, J lost 1 base, and 2 bases stayed unmatched. Germline CDR1 and CDR2: SGHDN and FVKESK. The CDR3 sequence is 14 residues long.

The J gene is TRBJ1-5, the V gene TRBV3-1 (or the pseudogene TRBV3-2); the D gene is possibly TRBD1 (5 bases). Germline-derived CDR1 and CDR2 are LGHDT and YNNKEL (reference sequence). The CDR3 is made up of 14 amino acids. The V gene lost 1 base and the J gene lost 7 bases, with 11 bases spanning the gap. In DNA, the CDR3 is TGTGCCAGCAGCCAAGTGGGGGGGAGGCAGCCCCAGCATTTT. Its translation: CASSQVGGRQPQHF.

This clone was found a few times. This CDR3 is CASSYSRAEKLFF. CDR3 nucleotide sequence: TGTGCCAGCAGTTACTCGAGGGCCGAAAAACTGTTTTTT. J is TRBJ1-4 and V is TRBV6-5, with D uncertain. The CDR3 covers 13 residues. Germline V gene data show CDR1 as MNHEY and CDR2 as SVGAGI. The V end was cut by 0 bases, the J end by 8 bases, with 7 bases between.

This chain uses TRBV10-2 with TRBJ2-1, with 13 bases lining up with TRBD2. The CDR3 runs 16 residues. V shed 5 bases, J shed 9 bases, and the junction held 10 bases outside the gene matches. Germline CDR1 reads WSHSY; CDR2 reads SAAADI. The CDR3 here is CASSPRTSGGVGEQFF. Written as DNA, the CDR3 is TGCGCCAGCAGTCCCCGAACTAGCGGGGGGGTTGGTGAGCAGTTCTTC.

The genes are TRBV6-5 and TRBJ2-2; D might be TRBD2 (7 bases). This CDR3 comprises 16 residues. V dropped 2 bases and J dropped 3 bases, with 13 bases sitting between them. Germline V lookup: CDR1 MNHEY, CDR2 SVGAGI. Here the CDR3 DNA reads TGTGCCAGCAGTTACCCCTCCGGGGGGCACACCGGGGAGCTGTTTTTT. Translation gives CASSYPSGGHTGELFF.

The V call is TRBV18, the J call TRBJ1-1, with D maybe TRBD1 (5 bases). This CDR3 comprises 15 residues. V was trimmed by 3 bases and J by 2 bases, leaving 13 bases between them. Per the germline V gene, CDR1 is KGHSH and CDR2 is LQKENI. The DNA of the CDR3 is TGTGCCAGCTCACCTCGGACACCTACTAACACTGAAGCTTTCTTT. Translated, it gives CASSPRTPTNTEAFF.

The V gene is TRBV7-9, the J gene TRBJ2-5; 8 bases align to TRBD1. The V segment lost 7 bases and the J segment 1 base; nucleotides outside the gene matches: 2. The CDR3 has 13 residues. Germline V lookup: CDR1 SEHNR, CDR2 FQNEAQ (reference sequence). CDR3 DNA: TGTGCCAGCAACCAGGGGGCCCAAGAGACCCAGTACTTC. This gives the protein CASNQGAQETQYF.

The chain carries TRBV6-1 and TRBJ1-3; 8 nucleotides align to TRBD1. This CDR3 region has 16 residues. V gave up 3 bases and J gave up 0 bases; unmatched junction bases: 4. Germline V gene sequence: CDR1 MNHNS, CDR2 SASEGT. The CDR3 is CASSEGQALSGNTIYF. The CDR3, as DNA: TGTGCCAGCAGTGAGGGACAGGCCCTCTCTGGAAACACCATATATTTT.

The genes are TRBV2 and TRBJ1-5; 7 nucleotides line up with TRBD1. CDR1 is SNHLY and CDR2 is FYNNEI in the germline V gene. Germline trimming cut 3 bases from V and 7 bases from J; bases unmatched to any gene: 9. This CDR3 is 15 amino acids long. The CDR3 region has the DNA TGTGCCAGCAGTGAGGAGGCCAGGGGGAGCCAGCCCCAGCATTTT. Translation gives CASSEEARGSQPQHF.

For the CDR3, the DNA is TGTGCCAGCCGACGACAGGAGAACACTGAAGCTTTCTTT. Protein product: CASRRQENTEAFF. V usage is TRBV12-3 or TRBV12-4 and J usage is TRBJ1-1; tentative D call: TRBD1 (6 bases). This CDR3 region has 13 residues. V lost 8 bases and J 1 base, leaving 11 bases between the germline ends.